Reported below is one T cell receptor (beta chain). This clone was seen a single time. Its antigen remains undetermined. No qualities accompany the bases; no much larger clone lies one base away. Whole blood was collected in K2EDTA tubes by collaborating institutions according to the institutions' own protocols. For TCRbeta analysis, collaborators shipped samples in one of three forms: frozen whole blood, isolated PBMCs, or DNA extracted from either of those sample types. The germline V gene sets CDR1 to MDHEN and CDR2 to SYDVKM. Reading from cysteine to phenylalanine, the CDR3 counts 13 amino acids. Here the CDR3 DNA is all that survives: 39 bases in frame from base 1. V lost 7 bases and J lost 3 bases, and the count of bases not matched to a germline gene is 6. This sample was taken from a study of blood T cell repertoires in COVID-19 (dated by TCRdb to the early 2020s). Turning to the overall study: The collaborator samples originated in the United States, Italy and Spain and spanned the acute and convalescent phases of COVID-19. The material from the prospective study consisted of cDNA or gDNA derived from T cells, B-cell-depleted T cells, or PBMCs. Subjects who had been exposed to COVID-19, were actively infected with it, or had recovered from it provided the deeply sampled blood TCRbeta repertoires that made up the dataset. The repertoires were released in a freely available public database intended as a resource for research on the immune response to SARS-CoV-2. The samples were drawn from the first 160 participants of the ongoing ImmuneRACE study and from roughly 1,300 subjects provided by 6 global collaborators. The sample metadata nearly always contained a de-identified subject ID, COVID-19 status, age in years and sex. Where available, HLA class I and class II types were taken from metadata supplied by the sample provider and were not determined by assay-based typing. Broad study findings and their caveats: The amount of clinical and demographic metadata varied by source and participant and was provided uncurated.

TCRbeta CDR3 regions were amplified from genomic DNA using the immunoSEQ Assay, a bias-controlled multiplex PCR. As for how the authors treated the data: The number of nucleated cells in each sample was estimated by amplification of reference gene primers within the assay. To quantify the absolute abundance of each unique TCRbeta CDR3 rearrangement, sequence reads were collapsed and filtered. Productive Simpson clonality was computed per sample as the square root of Simpson's diversity index over productive rearrangements. TCRdb took over this immuneACCESS table, retaining in-frame rearrangements with V and J assigned. Such tables are incomplete; in checked studies, under half of the missing clones stem from an unresolved V gene, and the remainder is unexplained. For V, J and clone size, that table is used; D and trimming come from the DNA. For this sample there are hundreds of thousands of clones; roughly 86% appear just once. The ten largest clones take up over 1% of the sample.

The chain is made from TRBV28 and TRBJ2-7, and 7 junction bases match TRBD2. Sequenced sample: peripheral blood. The source of this sequence is a man aged 65 to 79 with acute or convalescent COVID-19. The CDR3 protein: CASKVPGGYEQYF. The base sequence is TGTGCCAGCAAGGTGCCGGGGGGCTACGAGCAGTACTTC.